This entry concerns a single T cell receptor (beta chain). Other DNA variants within this sample encode the same CDR3. CDR1 is SGHTA and CDR2 is FQGNSA in the germline V gene. Trimming took 3 bases from V and 3 from J, leaving 13 bases between them. The CDR3 totals 15 residues. The source of the sample is a study of blood T cell repertoires in COVID-19. Assay used: immunoSEQ multiplex PCR; TCRdb lists only in-frame clones, some missing. The table records around 270,000 clones, 80% to 90% of them present only once. This TCR was recovered from a woman aged 25 to 39 who had recovered from COVID-19. What was sequenced was PBMCs or T cells enriched from blood (not recorded which). This chain joins TRBV7-2 and TRBJ2-3; D may be TRBD2 (6 bases). The CDR3 reads CASSLASGGTDTQYF. The CDR3 DNA follows: TGTGCCAGCAGCTTGGCCTCCGGGGGTACAGATACGCAGTATTTT.